The clone carrying this T cell receptor (beta chain) was counted a few times. Its antigen is undetermined. Trimming cost V 3 bases and J 2 bases; bases outside gene matches: 1. Germline V gene data show CDR1 as SGHTA and CDR2 as FQGTGA. The CDR3 is 14 amino acids. The entry originates in a study of CD8 T cells in ankylosing spondylitis. The study, taken as a whole, reports: Earlier authors reported some of these motif variants in reactive arthritis synovial fluid and blood. Blood of patients with ankylosing spondylitis appeared to be characterized by a TCR beta motif of roughly eight highly homologous variants. Disease-associated clones were reportedly significantly overrepresented in matched ankylosing spondylitis synovial fluid.

With molecular barcodes, quantitative 5'-RACE was used to make the TCR beta libraries. Via MiXCR, TCRdb re-called the 5' RACE reads, giving one row per CDR3 protein. The data show 250,000 to 300,000 distinct CDR3 sequences, roughly 18% seen once. Sample: blood, either unsorted or a sorted T cell fraction (not recorded which). The chain has TRBV7-3 and TRBJ1-2; 9 bases match TRBD1. The sequence came from a male donor with ankylosing spondylitis or in good health (not recorded which). CDR3 in amino acids: CASSFDRGNYGYTF. For the CDR3, the DNA is TGTGCCAGCAGCTTCGACAGGGGGAACTATGGCTACACCTTC.